This is a list of T cell receptor beta chains from one sample in a study of shared clonotypes between healthy human individuals. Produced via immunoSEQ multiplex PCR; TCRdb's table is partial and in-frame only. Of about 2.4 million clones in the sample, over 85% were seen once. The sequenced material came from naive CD4+ T cells from PBMCs. The receptors were sampled from a young man in good health. Some clones in this sample may be carry-over from other donors' samples. The CDR3 runs from the conserved cysteine through the conserved F or W. Each record gives: V gene, D gene, J gene, clone size, CDR3 protein, CDR3 DNA. The D gene is left open where the match is weak. Clone size is stated in some rows and not others, as once, few, many or a class when expanded.

V gene: TRBV18; D gene: TRBD1; J gene: TRBJ1-1; clone size: .; CDR3 protein: CASSPPGTGGLNTEAFF; CDR3 DNA: TGTGCCAGCTCACCTCCGGGGACAGGGGGATTGAACACTGAAGCTTTCTTT
V gene: TRBV15; D gene: .; J gene: TRBJ1-4; clone size: .; CDR3 protein: CATSRGPNGKLFF; CDR3 DNA: TGTGCCACCAGCCGGGGGCCTAACGGAAAACTGTTTTTT
V gene: TRBV18; D gene: .; J gene: TRBJ2-1; clone size: .; CDR3 protein: CASSPPGGGTDEQFF; CDR3 DNA: TGTGCCAGCTCACCCCCGGGTGGGGGGACCGATGAGCAGTTCTTC
V gene: TRBV11-3; D gene: .; J gene: TRBJ2-7; clone size: .; CDR3 protein: CASSEGGEQDLRGVDEQYF; CDR3 DNA: TGTGCCAGCAGCGAGGGTGGGGAACAAGACCTACGGGGCGTCGACGAGCAGTACTTC
V gene: TRBV15; D gene: TRBD1; J gene: TRBJ1-2; clone size: .; CDR3 protein: CATSRGDRNYGYTF; CDR3 DNA: TGTGCCACCAGCAGAGGGGACAGAAACTATGGCTACACCTTC
V gene: TRBV28; D gene: .; J gene: TRBJ1-1; clone size: .; CDR3 protein: CASSLDRYTEAFF; CDR3 DNA: TGTGCCAGCAGTTTAGACAGGTACACTGAAGCTTTCTTT
V gene: TRBV6-1; D gene: .; J gene: TRBJ1-3; clone size: .; CDR3 protein: CASSETSGNTIYF; CDR3 DNA: TGTGCCAGCAGTGAGACCTCTGGAAACACCATATATTTT
V gene: TRBV28; D gene: .; J gene: TRBJ2-7; clone size: .; CDR3 protein: CASQGTTRTEQYF; CDR3 DNA: TGTGCCAGTCAAGGGACAACTAGAACCGAGCAGTACTTC
V gene: TRBV6-1; D gene: .; J gene: TRBJ2-1; clone size: .; CDR3 protein: CATSGSGGINEQFF; CDR3 DNA: TGTGCCACCTCGGGTAGCGGTGGGATCAATGAGCAGTTCTTC
V gene: TRBV30; D gene: TRBD2; J gene: TRBJ2-1; clone size: .; CDR3 protein: CAWGGTSGRNEQFF; CDR3 DNA: TGTGCCTGGGGGGGGACTAGCGGGAGGAATGAGCAGTTCTTC
V gene: TRBV7-2; D gene: .; J gene: TRBJ2-7; clone size: .; CDR3 protein: CASSLGGTEATYEQYF; CDR3 DNA: TGTGCCAGCAGCTTAGGGGGGACTGAAGCAACCTACGAGCAGTACTTC
V gene: TRBV7-9; D gene: .; J gene: TRBJ2-1; clone size: .; CDR3 protein: CASSPEGNRNEQFF; CDR3 DNA: TGTGCCAGCAGCCCAGAAGGGAATCGGAATGAGCAGTTCTTC
V gene: TRBV6-5; D gene: .; J gene: TRBJ1-1; clone size: once; CDR3 protein: CASRPARIVNTEAFF; CDR3 DNA: TGTGCCAGCAGACCCGCACGGATAGTGAACACTGAAGCTTTCTTT
V gene: TRBV5-1; D gene: TRBD1; J gene: TRBJ1-5; clone size: .; CDR3 protein: CASSLDPGGEQPQHF; CDR3 DNA: TGCGCCAGCAGCTTGGACCCAGGGGGAGAACAGCCCCAGCATTTT
V gene: TRBV2; D gene: .; J gene: TRBJ1-5; clone size: .; CDR3 protein: CASRSGTVGNQPQHF; CDR3 DNA: TGTGCCAGCAGATCCGGGACTGTGGGCAATCAGCCCCAGCATTTT
V gene: TRBV9; D gene: TRBD2; J gene: TRBJ2-1; clone size: .; CDR3 protein: CASSPGGNSGRFSNEQFF; CDR3 DNA: TGTGCCAGCAGCCCCGGGGGAAATAGCGGGAGATTTAGCAATGAGCAGTTCTTC
V gene: TRBV11-2; D gene: TRBD2; J gene: TRBJ2-6; clone size: .; CDR3 protein: CASSPLAGGTSGANVLTF; CDR3 DNA: TGTGCCAGCAGCCCTCTAGCGGGAGGCACCTCTGGGGCCAACGTCCTGACTTTC
V gene: TRBV10-3; D gene: .; J gene: TRBJ1-3; clone size: few; CDR3 protein: CAISESRVSGNTIYF; CDR3 DNA: TGTGCCATCAGTGAGTCGAGGGTGTCTGGAAACACCATATATTTT
V gene: TRBV28; D gene: .; J gene: TRBJ2-7; clone size: .; CDR3 protein: CATKTPQGGGYEQYF; CDR3 DNA: TGTGCCACCAAAACCCCGCAAGGGGGTGGCTACGAGCAGTACTTC
V gene: TRBV5-1; D gene: TRBD1; J gene: TRBJ2-2; clone size: .; CDR3 protein: CASSLSTGVTGELFF; CDR3 DNA: TGCGCCAGCAGCTTGTCGACAGGGGTTACCGGGGAGCTGTTTTTT
V gene: TRBV29-1; D gene: .; J gene: TRBJ2-7; clone size: .; CDR3 protein: CSVTGIQTYEQYF; CDR3 DNA: TGCAGCGTCACAGGGATACAAACCTACGAGCAGTACTTC
V gene: TRBV5-1; D gene: .; J gene: TRBJ2-3; clone size: .; CDR3 protein: CASSPAGGPVAGGYTDTQYF; CDR3 DNA: TGCGCCAGCAGCCCGGCCGGGGGGCCGGTGGCAGGCGGATACACAGATACGCAGTATTTT
V gene: TRBV15; D gene: .; J gene: TRBJ1-5; clone size: .; CDR3 protein: CATSRLNQPQHF; CDR3 DNA: TGTGCCACCAGCAGACTAAATCAGCCCCAGCATTTT
V gene: TRBV19; D gene: TRBD1; J gene: TRBJ1-5; clone size: .; CDR3 protein: CATGKGAPRSNQPQHF; CDR3 DNA: TGTGCCACTGGGAAGGGGGCCCCGCGAAGCAATCAGCCCCAGCATTTT
V gene: TRBV5-1; D gene: TRBD1; J gene: TRBJ1-6; clone size: .; CDR3 protein: CASSPPGTGNNSPLHF; CDR3 DNA: TGCGCCAGCAGCCCCCCGGGGACAGGGAATAATTCACCCCTCCACTTT
V gene: TRBV6-4; D gene: .; J gene: TRBJ2-7; clone size: .; CDR3 protein: CASSERSGLAYEQYF; CDR3 DNA: TGTGCCAGCAGTGAACGTTCGGGATTGGCCTACGAGCAGTACTTC
V gene: TRBV28; D gene: TRBD2; J gene: TRBJ2-2; clone size: .; CDR3 protein: CASRRPGLLTGELFF; CDR3 DNA: TGTGCCAGCAGGCGCCCGGGACTACTCACCGGGGAGCTGTTTTTT
V gene: TRBV5-8; D gene: .; J gene: TRBJ2-1; clone size: once; CDR3 protein: CASSLAFGPTLNQPTNEQFF; CDR3 DNA: TGTGCCAGCAGCTTGGCTTTTGGTCCAACGCTAAATCAGCCCACCAATGAGCAGTTCTTC
V gene: TRBV19; D gene: TRBD1; J gene: TRBJ2-7; clone size: .; CDR3 protein: CASSISFWTGNSYEQYF; CDR3 DNA: TGTGCCAGTAGTATATCTTTTTGGACAGGGAATTCCTACGAGCAGTACTTC
V gene: TRBV29-1; D gene: TRBD1; J gene: TRBJ2-1; clone size: .; CDR3 protein: CSVARTGGGYNEQFF; CDR3 DNA: TGCAGCGTCGCCCGGACAGGGGGGGGCTACAATGAGCAGTTCTTC
V gene: TRBV7-9; D gene: .; J gene: TRBJ1-2; clone size: .; CDR3 protein: CASSLGWQGYGYTF; CDR3 DNA: TGTGCCAGCAGCTTAGGGTGGCAGGGCTATGGCTACACCTTC
V gene: TRBV5-8; D gene: .; J gene: TRBJ1-2; clone size: .; CDR3 protein: CASSLDSYGYTF; CDR3 DNA: TGTGCCAGCAGCTTGGACAGCTATGGCTACACCTTC
V gene: TRBV28; D gene: TRBD1; J gene: TRBJ1-1; clone size: .; CDR3 protein: CASSLVRTGYTEAFF; CDR3 DNA: TGTGCCAGCAGTTTGGTCAGGACAGGGTACACTGAAGCTTTCTTT
V gene: TRBV6-5; D gene: .; J gene: TRBJ2-7; clone size: .; CDR3 protein: CASSYSSGTEQYF; CDR3 DNA: TGTGCCAGCAGTTACTCCTCCGGGACCGAGCAGTACTTC
V gene: TRBV7-9; D gene: .; J gene: TRBJ2-7; clone size: .; CDR3 protein: CASSLETGRHEQYF; CDR3 DNA: TGTGCCAGCAGCTTAGAGACAGGGAGGCACGAGCAGTACTTC
V gene: TRBV30; D gene: .; J gene: TRBJ1-1; clone size: .; CDR3 protein: CAWSVTPLEAFF; CDR3 DNA: TGTGCCTGGAGTGTAACCCCCCTTGAAGCTTTCTTT
V gene: TRBV11-2; D gene: .; J gene: TRBJ1-5; clone size: few; CDR3 protein: CASSFGRNQPQHF; CDR3 DNA: TGTGCCAGCAGCTTTGGACGCAATCAGCCCCAGCATTTT
V gene: TRBV5-1; D gene: .; J gene: TRBJ2-3; clone size: .; CDR3 protein: CASSLVQATDTQYF; CDR3 DNA: TGCGCCAGCAGCTTGGTGCAGGCCACAGATACGCAGTATTTT
V gene: TRBV11-3; D gene: TRBD1; J gene: TRBJ1-2; clone size: .; CDR3 protein: CASSPGGSGAYYGYTF; CDR3 DNA: TGTGCCAGCAGTCCAGGGGGGTCAGGGGCTTACTATGGCTACACCTTC
V gene: TRBV7-2; D gene: .; J gene: TRBJ2-5; clone size: .; CDR3 protein: CASSWPPTPVETQYF; CDR3 DNA: TGTGCCAGCAGCTGGCCACCCACTCCTGTGGAGACCCAGTACTTC
V gene: TRBV7-9; D gene: .; J gene: TRBJ1-4; clone size: .; CDR3 protein: CASSLEEGPRFF; CDR3 DNA: TGTGCCAGCAGCTTAGAGGAGGGCCCCAGGTTTTTT
V gene: TRBV7-2; D gene: TRBD1; J gene: TRBJ1-5; clone size: .; CDR3 protein: CASSLIRDRGQPQHF; CDR3 DNA: TGTGCCAGCAGCTTAATCAGGGACAGGGGTCAGCCCCAGCATTTT
V gene: TRBV7-2; D gene: .; J gene: TRBJ1-2; clone size: .; CDR3 protein: CASSLEQASYGYTF; CDR3 DNA: TGTGCCAGCAGCTTAGAGCAGGCGTCATATGGCTACACCTTC
V gene: TRBV9; D gene: .; J gene: TRBJ2-1; clone size: .; CDR3 protein: CASSVGSGNSYNEQFF; CDR3 DNA: TGTGCCAGCAGCGTTGGTTCGGGAAACTCCTACAATGAGCAGTTCTTC
V gene: TRBV4-2; D gene: .; J gene: TRBJ2-7; clone size: .; CDR3 protein: CASSPGGISYEQYF; CDR3 DNA: TGTGCCAGCAGCCCAGGCGGCATCTCCTACGAGCAGTACTTC
V gene: TRBV27; D gene: .; J gene: TRBJ2-5; clone size: .; CDR3 protein: CASSSTPRGRGETQYF; CDR3 DNA: TGTGCCAGCAGTTCGACCCCCAGGGGCAGGGGAGAGACCCAGTACTTC
V gene: TRBV27; D gene: .; J gene: TRBJ2-5; clone size: .; CDR3 protein: CASSPMGLSARGETQYF; CDR3 DNA: TGTGCCAGCAGTCCTATGGGGCTCTCGGCAAGAGGAGAGACCCAGTACTTC
V gene: TRBV5-1; D gene: .; J gene: TRBJ2-3; clone size: .; CDR3 protein: CASSPPSADTDTQYF; CDR3 DNA: TGCGCCAGCAGCCCACCCTCAGCGGACACAGATACGCAGTATTTT
V gene: TRBV9; D gene: .; J gene: TRBJ2-5; clone size: once; CDR3 protein: CASSVAELRTQETQYF; CDR3 DNA: TGTGCCAGCAGCGTAGCTGAGTTACGAACACAAGAGACCCAGTACTTC
V gene: TRBV10-2; D gene: .; J gene: TRBJ2-6; clone size: once; CDR3 protein: CATQKGTGANVLTF; CDR3 DNA: TGCGCCACCCAAAAGGGGACCGGGGCCAACGTCCTGACTTTC
V gene: TRBV30; D gene: TRBD1; J gene: TRBJ1-5; clone size: few; CDR3 protein: CAWGYRGDQPQHF; CDR3 DNA: TGTGCCTGGGGTTACAGGGGAGATCAGCCCCAGCATTTT
V gene: TRBV7-9; D gene: .; J gene: TRBJ1-5; clone size: .; CDR3 protein: CASSLGNGQPQHF; CDR3 DNA: TGTGCCAGCAGCTTGGGAAATGGTCAGCCCCAGCATTTT
V gene: TRBV5-1; D gene: TRBD2; J gene: TRBJ2-3; clone size: .; CDR3 protein: CASSLGRRGGDTQYF; CDR3 DNA: TGCGCCAGCAGCTTGGGGAGACGGGGAGGGGATACGCAGTATTTT
V gene: TRBV5-1; D gene: .; J gene: TRBJ2-3; clone size: .; CDR3 protein: CASRRTVSTDTQYF; CDR3 DNA: TGCGCCAGCAGGCGGACAGTCAGCACAGATACGCAGTATTTT